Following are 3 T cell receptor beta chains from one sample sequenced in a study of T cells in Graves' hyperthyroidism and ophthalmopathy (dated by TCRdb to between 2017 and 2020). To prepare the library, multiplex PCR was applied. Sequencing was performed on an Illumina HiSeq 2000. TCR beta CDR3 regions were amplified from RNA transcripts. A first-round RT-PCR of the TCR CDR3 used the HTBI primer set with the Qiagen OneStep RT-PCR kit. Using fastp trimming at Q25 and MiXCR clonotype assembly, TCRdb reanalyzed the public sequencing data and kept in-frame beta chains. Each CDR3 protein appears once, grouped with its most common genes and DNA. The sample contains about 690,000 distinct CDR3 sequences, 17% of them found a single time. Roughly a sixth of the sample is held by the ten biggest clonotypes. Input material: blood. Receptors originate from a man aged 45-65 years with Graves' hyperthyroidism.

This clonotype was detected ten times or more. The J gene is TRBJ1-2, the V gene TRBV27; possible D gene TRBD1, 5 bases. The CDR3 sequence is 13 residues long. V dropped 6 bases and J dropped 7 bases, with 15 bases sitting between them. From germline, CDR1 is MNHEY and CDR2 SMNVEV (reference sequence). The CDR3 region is CASRPRLGGGYTF. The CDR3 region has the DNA TGTGCCAGCAGACCTCGGCTCGGGGGTGGCTACACCTTC.

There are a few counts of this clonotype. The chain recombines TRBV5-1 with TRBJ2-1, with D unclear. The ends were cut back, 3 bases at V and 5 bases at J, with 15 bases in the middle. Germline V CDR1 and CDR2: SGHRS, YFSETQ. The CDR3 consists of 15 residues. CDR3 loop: CASSSLSQIDNEQFF. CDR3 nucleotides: TGCGCCAGCAGCTCACTTAGTCAAATCGACAATGAGCAGTTCTTC.

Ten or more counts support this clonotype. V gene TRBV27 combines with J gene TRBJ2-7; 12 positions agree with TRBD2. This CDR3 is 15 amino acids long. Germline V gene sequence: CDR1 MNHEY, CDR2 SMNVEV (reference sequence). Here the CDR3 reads CPQTSGRDFSYEQYF. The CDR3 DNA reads TGTCCCCAGACTAGCGGGAGAGATTTCAGCTACGAGCAGTACTTC.